One and the same sample provided the 24 T cell receptor beta chains below, sequenced in a study of cytomegalovirus exposure and HLA in healthy donors (dated 2017 in TCRdb). Libraries were made using the immunoSEQ multiplex PCR assay. What TCRdb holds here is the immuneACCESS table cut down to in-frame rearrangements. Part of the clones is not present; checked against another copy, under half of the missing clones reflect an unresolved V gene, and the others are unexplained. This sample is represented by some 120,000 clones; about 88% of them were singletons. Around 1.5% of the sample is held by the ten biggest clonotypes. Sequenced: PBMCs. These receptors all stem from a man younger than 45 in good health and CMV-seronegative.

The chain links TRBV7-9 to TRBJ2-3; D uncertain. CDR1 and CDR2 (germline): SEHNR, FQNEAQ (reference sequence). CDR3 size: 11 residues. V dropped 5 bases and J dropped 3 bases, with 3 bases sitting between them. Here the CDR3 DNA reads TGTGCCAGCAGCCTGACAGATACGCAGTATTTT. Amino acids: CASSLTDTQYF.

V gene TRBV7-2 combines with J gene TRBJ1-1; no clear D. The V end was cut by 4 bases, the J end by 2 bases, with 8 bases between. Germline CDR1 SGHTA, CDR2 FQGNSA. The CDR3 covers 13 residues. The CDR3 sequence is CASSSTVNTEAFF. The CDR3, as DNA: TGTGCCAGCAGCTCTACAGTTAACACTGAAGCTTTCTTT.

This clone was recorded once. The chain uses TRBV9 and TRBJ2-1; a weak D match, TRBD1 (5 bases). Germline assignment: CDR1 SGDLS and CDR2 YYNGEE. V dropped 3 bases and J dropped 1 base, with 11 bases sitting between them. This CDR3 is 15 amino acids long. DNA of the CDR3: TGTGCCAGCAGCGATTACGACAGTTCCTACAATGAGCAGTTCTTC. It translates to CASSDYDSSYNEQFF.

The chain employs TRBV6-1 and TRBJ2-7, with 8 bases identical to TRBD1. The CDR3 loop spans 12 amino acids. Germline CDR1 is MNHNS and CDR2 is SASEGT. The V and J ends lost 8 bases and 6 bases, in that order; junction bases with no gene match: 6. The CDR3 here is CASWTGLGEQYF. CDR3 nucleotides: TGTGCCAGCTGGACAGGGTTGGGCGAGCAGTACTTC.

This chain connects TRBV11-2 to TRBJ2-1; 11 nucleotides agree with TRBD2. Trimming removed 1 base from V and 8 bases from J; junction bases left unmatched: 7. The CDR3 runs 16 residues. The germline V gene has CDR1 SGHAT and CDR2 FQNNGV. Here the CDR3 reads CASSLVAGGPRDEQFF. In DNA, the CDR3 is TGTGCCAGCAGCTTAGTAGCGGGAGGGCCGAGGGATGAGCAGTTCTTC.

As to this clone: Within the sample, other DNA sequences also encode this same CDR3. The chain uses TRBV6-4 and TRBJ1-1; possible D gene TRBD1, 6 bases. The CDR3 spans 13 residues. V gave up 3 bases and J gave up 5 bases, with 10 bases separating them. Germline V lookup: CDR1 MRHNA, CDR2 SNTAGT. Here the CDR3 DNA reads TGTGCCAGCAGTGAGGGGGCAGGGACTGAAGCTTTCTTT. Residues: CASSEGAGTEAFF.

The chain joins TRBV12-5 to TRBJ2-2, with D possibly being TRBD2 (5 bases). This CDR3 is built from 14 residues. The V end lost 3 bases, the J end lost 0 bases, and 5 bases lay between the germline ends. Looked up from germline, CDR1 is LGHNT and CDR2 is FRNRAP. CDR3 sequence reads: CASGFGANTGELFF. The DNA for the CDR3 is TGTGCTAGTGGTTTCGGGGCGAACACCGGGGAGCTGTTTTTT.

The chain employs TRBV6-5 and TRBJ1-1; no reliable D call. Germline V lookup: CDR1 MNHEY, CDR2 SVGAGI. V was clipped by 5 bases and J by 10 bases, with 8 bases between them. The CDR3 contains 10 residues. Here the CDR3 DNA reads TGTGCCAGCAGTGCTTCGGGAGCTTTCTTT. As protein: CASSASGAFF.

V is TRBV30 and J is TRBJ2-5, with D perhaps TRBD1 (6 bases). The V end was cut by 1 base, the J end by 2 bases, with 8 bases between. The CDR3 runs to 13 residues. CDR1 GTSNPN and CDR2 SVGIG come from the germline V gene (reference sequence). Here the CDR3 DNA reads TGTGCCTGGAGTGGGGGACATCAAGAGACCCAGTACTTC. Its translation: CAWSGGHQETQYF.

This chain joins TRBV10-1 and TRBJ2-1; possible D gene TRBD2, 5 bases. V lost 3 bases and J 4 bases, leaving 13 bases between the germline ends. Germline CDR1 WNHNN, CDR2 SYGVQD (reference sequence). This CDR3 is built from 15 residues. The CDR3 spells CASSDPAANYNEQFF. CDR3 DNA sequence: TGCGCCAGCAGTGATCCAGCGGCCAATTACAATGAGCAGTTCTTC.

The chain joins TRBV5-6 to TRBJ1-1, with D unclear. Germline CDR1 and CDR2: SGHDT and YYEEEE. Trimming left V 4 bases short and J 3 bases short, with 13 bases between. The CDR3 loop spans 14 amino acids. For the CDR3, the DNA is TGTGCCAGCAGCCCTGTTGTGAGGGACACTGAAGCTTTCTTT. As protein: CASSPVVRDTEAFF.

The J gene is TRBJ1-5, the V gene TRBV7-2; D is uncertain. Trimming left V 3 bases short and J 8 bases short, with 11 bases between. The CDR3 is made up of 13 amino acids. Germline V lookup: CDR1 SGHTA, CDR2 FQGNSA. CDR3 in amino acids: CASSLRVEKPQHF. CDR3 in DNA: TGTGCCAGCAGCTTGAGGGTCGAAAAGCCCCAGCATTTT. The full variable domain, with the rest looked up from reference TRBV7-2 and TRBJ1-5, is GAGVSQSPSNKVTEKGKDVELRCDPISGHTALYWYRQSLGQGLEFLIYFQGNSAPDKSGLPSDRFSAERTGGSVSTLTIQRTQQEDSAVYLCASSLRVEKPQHFGDGTRLSIL.

The chain combines TRBV27 with TRBJ2-2, with TRBD2 identical over 9 bases. Looked up from germline, CDR1 is MNHEY and CDR2 is SMNVEV (reference sequence). The V segment lost 8 bases and the J segment 4 bases; nucleotides outside the gene matches: 5. CDR3 length: 14 residues. The CDR3 protein is CASQRGEFTGELFF. The CDR3 region has the DNA TGTGCCAGCCAGCGGGGGGAGTTCACCGGGGAGCTGTTTTTT.

V is TRBV18 and J is TRBJ1-4, with D perhaps TRBD1 (6 bases). Per the germline V gene, CDR1 is KGHSH and CDR2 is LQKENI. Trimming stripped 3 bases from V and 4 bases from J, with 15 bases between. This CDR3 is built from 16 residues. The CDR3 sequence: CASSPFLQGINEKLFF. CDR3 bases: TGTGCCAGCTCACCTTTCCTACAGGGAATTAATGAAAAACTGTTTTTT.

This sequence joins TRBV6-5 and TRBJ1-3, with D maybe TRBD1 (5 bases). Germline V CDR1 and CDR2: MNHEY, SVGAGI. V lost 1 base and J 2 bases, leaving 9 bases between the germline ends. The CDR3 has 15 residues. CDR3: CASSYFQGPGNTIYF. CDR3 sequence (DNA): TGTGCCAGCAGTTACTTTCAGGGCCCTGGAAACACCATATATTTT.

V is TRBV6-5 and J is TRBJ2-1; 9 bases align to TRBD2. The germline gives CDR1 MNHEY, CDR2 SVGAGI. This CDR3 comprises 15 residues. V dropped 3 bases and J dropped 6; count of bases not matched to a gene: 6. DNA of the CDR3: TGTGCCAGCAGTTATATGGCGGGAGGGCCCAATGAGCAGTTCTTC. Amino acids: CASSYMAGGPNEQFF.

The gene calls are TRBV14 and TRBJ1-6; no clear D gene. V was shortened by 8 bases and J by 13 bases, with 15 bases between the two germline ends. The CDR3 is made up of 12 amino acids. Germline V gives CDR1 SGHDN, CDR2 FVKESK. Here the CDR3 reads CASGEHSVPLHF. The CDR3 DNA reads TGTGCCAGCGGAGAACATTCGGTCCCCCTCCACTTT. The full variable domain, completed using reference TRBV14 and TRBJ1-6, is EAGVTQFPSHSVIEKGQTVTLRCDPISGHDNLYWYRRVMGKEIKFLLHFVKESKQDESGMPNNRFLAERTGGTYSTLKVQPAELEDSGVYFCASGEHSVPLHFGNGTRLTVT.

This chain joins TRBV6-4 and TRBJ2-7; 11 positions match TRBD2. There are 15 residues in the CDR3. Trimming removed 3 bases from V and 3 bases from J; junction bases left unmatched: 4. The germline CDR1 and CDR2 sequences are MRHNA and SNTAGT. CDR3 in DNA: TGTGCCAGCAGTGAACTAGCGGGAGAGTACTACGAGCAGTACTTC. This codes for CASSELAGEYYEQYF.

The chain has TRBV5-6 and TRBJ2-5; D is possibly TRBD2 (8 bases). The CDR3 totals 16 residues. Germline values: CDR1 SGHDT, CDR2 YYEEEE. V lost 3 bases and J lost 1, with 16 bases in between. CDR3 coding DNA: TGTGCCAGCAGCTGGACAGGCGGGACTAGCCAAGAGACCCAGTACTTC. The encoded protein is CASSWTGGTSQETQYF.

This sequence joins TRBV19 and TRBJ1-5; unclear D gene. Germline lookup yields CDR1 LNHDA and CDR2 SQIVND (reference sequence). V was shortened by 8 bases and J by 5 bases, with 13 bases between the two germline ends. The CDR3 loop spans 13 amino acids. The CDR3, as DNA: TGTGCCAGTTCAACTAGCGGATATCAGCCCCAGCATTTT. Protein: CASSTSGYQPQHF.

The V call is TRBV30, the J call TRBJ2-1; 8 nucleotides match TRBD2. Germline lookup yields CDR1 GTSNPN and CDR2 SVGIG (reference sequence). J was trimmed by 6 bases and V by 2 bases; bases with no gene match: 6. The CDR3 runs to 14 residues. The CDR3 spells CAWSRSGSINEQFF. For the CDR3, the DNA is TGTGCCTGGAGTAGAAGCGGGAGTATCAATGAGCAGTTCTTC.

This rearrangement joins TRBV6-6 to TRBJ1-6; D is possibly TRBD1 (5 bases). In germline, CDR1 is MNHNY, CDR2 SVGAGI (reference sequence). Trimming removed 7 bases at V and 10 bases at J, with 14 bases between. The CDR3 loop spans 13 amino acids. This CDR3 reads CASTTLGVSPLHF. CDR3 sequence (DNA): TGTGCCAGCACCACCCTAGGGGTCTCACCCCTCCACTTT.

The V and J genes are TRBV19 and TRBJ1-5; D not certain. The CDR3 contains 17 residues. Germline CDR1 is LNHDA and CDR2 is SQIVND (reference sequence). Trimming left V 3 bases short and J 1 base short, with 16 bases between. DNA of the CDR3: TGTGCCAGTAGTATTCGTGAGGTCTTTCGGAGCAATCAGCCCCAGCATTTT. Translating it yields CASSIREVFRSNQPQHF.

This chain links TRBV6-5 with TRBJ1-2, with 7 bases aligning to TRBD1. The V gene's germline CDR1 is MNHEY and CDR2 SVGAGI. With 5 bases clipped from V and 8 bases from J, the junction kept 14 bases outside the gene matches. CDR3 length: 15 amino acids. The CDR3 reads CASSPRVRQGGGYTF. The CDR3 DNA sequence: TGTGCCAGCAGTCCCCGCGTCAGACAGGGAGGCGGCTACACCTTC.